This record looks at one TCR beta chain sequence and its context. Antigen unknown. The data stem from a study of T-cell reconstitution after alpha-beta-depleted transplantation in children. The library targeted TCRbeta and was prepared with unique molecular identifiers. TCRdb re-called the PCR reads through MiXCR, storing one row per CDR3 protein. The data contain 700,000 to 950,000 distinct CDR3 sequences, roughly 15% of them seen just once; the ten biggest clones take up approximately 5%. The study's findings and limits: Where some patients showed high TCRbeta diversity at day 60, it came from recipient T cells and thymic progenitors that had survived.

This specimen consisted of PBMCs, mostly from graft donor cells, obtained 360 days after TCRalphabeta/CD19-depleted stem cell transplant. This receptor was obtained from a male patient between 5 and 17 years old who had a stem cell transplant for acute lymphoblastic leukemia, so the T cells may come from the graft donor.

CDR3 region: CSARDSHSNQPQHF. For the CDR3, the DNA is TGCAGTGCTAGAGATAGTCACAGCAATCAGCCCCAGCATTTT. This chain connects TRBV20-1 to TRBJ1-5; no clear D. This CDR3 is 14 amino acids long. CDR1 and CDR2 (germline): DFQATT, SNEGSKA (reference sequence). Trimming removed 0 bases from V and 1 base from J, with 7 bases in between.